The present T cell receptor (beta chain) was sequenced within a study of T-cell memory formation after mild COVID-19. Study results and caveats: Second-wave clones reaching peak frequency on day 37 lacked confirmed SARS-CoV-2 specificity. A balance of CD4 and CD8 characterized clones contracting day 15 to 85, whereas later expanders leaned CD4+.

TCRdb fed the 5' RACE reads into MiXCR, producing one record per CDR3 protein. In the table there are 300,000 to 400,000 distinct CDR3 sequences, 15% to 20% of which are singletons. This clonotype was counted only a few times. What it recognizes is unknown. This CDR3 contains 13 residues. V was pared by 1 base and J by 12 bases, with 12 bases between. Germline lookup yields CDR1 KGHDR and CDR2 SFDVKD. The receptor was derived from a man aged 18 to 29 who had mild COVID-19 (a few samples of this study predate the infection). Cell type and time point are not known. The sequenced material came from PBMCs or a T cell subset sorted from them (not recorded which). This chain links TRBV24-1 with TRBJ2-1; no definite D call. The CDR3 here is CATSDFPVTVQFF. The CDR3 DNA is TGTGCCACCAGTGATTTTCCGGTTACGGTGCAGTTCTTC.